This T cell receptor (beta chain) was sequenced during a study of T cell changes during pregnancy in multiple sclerosis (dated by TCRdb to about 2019). In terms of the full investigation: Changes in the T cell repertoire over the course of pregnancy were examined in this study in women with multiple sclerosis.

Regarding this clone: Its target antigen remains unknown. The input lacks base qualities; no much larger clone sits a single base away.

Trimming at the junction amounts to 3 bases on V and 0 bases on J, and the germline ends lie 13 bases apart. Per the germline V gene, SGHRS is the CDR1 and YFSETQ is the CDR2. Measured from the cysteine to the phenylalanine, the CDR3 is 17 residues long. Here the CDR3 DNA is all that survives: 51 bases in frame from base 1. Libraries were prepared through the immunoSEQ multiplex PCR assay. TCRdb carries this immuneACCESS record with in-frame sequences only. Its versions omit some clonotypes, under half of them owing to an unresolved V gene in the studies checked, with the rest unexplained. For this sample the table gives more than 95,000 clones, of which about 91% were detected only once. Around 0.92% of the sample goes to the ten largest clones.

The sample consisted of peripheral blood, taken after pregnancy. The receptor was derived from a female donor with multiple sclerosis, enrolled in a pregnancy study. The chain couples TRBV5-1 to TRBJ2-6; TRBD1 is possibly the D segment (6 matching bases). The CDR3 is CASSSDSRSSGANVLTF. At the DNA level, the sequence is TGCGCCAGCAGCTCGGACAGTCGTTCCTCTGGGGCCAACGTCCTGACTTTC.